The 18 T cell receptor beta chains below were found in one sample sequenced in a study of cytomegalovirus exposure and HLA in healthy donors (dated by TCRdb to the late 2010s). The library was built by means of the immunoSEQ multiplex PCR assay. For the multiplex PCR, a mixture combining 60 forward primers for TCR Vbeta segments and 13 reverse primers for TCR Jbeta segments was used. This is the immuneACCESS table as TCRdb keeps it, with only in-frame sequences that have V and J called. A part of the clones is gone; compared with another copy, unresolved V genes explain less than half, and the rest is unexplained. The sample records roughly 120,000 clones, roughly 9.9% of which are singletons. The ten largest clonotypes hold approximately 3% of the sample. Sequenced: PBMCs. The receptors shown here come from a man aged 30-40 years in good health and CMV-seronegative.

The V call is TRBV5-4, the J call TRBJ2-2, with D uncertain. Germline values: CDR1 SGHNT, CDR2 YYREEE (reference sequence). The CDR3 has 13 amino acids. Trimming cost V 0 bases and J 4 bases, with 4 bases left between them. The CDR3 reads CASSLDGTGELFF. CDR3 nucleotide sequence: TGTGCCAGCAGCTTGGACGGCACCGGGGAGCTGTTTTTT.

V and J are TRBV5-4 and TRBJ1-3; D not resolved. CDR1 SGHNT and CDR2 YYREEE come from the germline V gene (reference sequence). The CDR3 has 15 residues. Trimming shortened V by 4 bases and J by 3 bases, and 14 bases separated the two germline ends. The CDR3 bases are TGTGCCAGCAGCCTAGGAACGAGGGATGGAAACACCATATATTTT. Translation: CASSLGTRDGNTIYF.

The chain uses TRBV6-5 and TRBJ2-7; the D gene is possibly TRBD1 (5 bases). Trimming stripped 7 bases from V and 4 bases from J, with 20 bases between. The CDR3 is 15 residues long. In germline, CDR1 is MNHEY, CDR2 SVGAGI. CDR3 protein: CASTQSRERGYEQYF. The CDR3 coding sequence is TGTGCCAGCACCCAAAGTAGAGAAAGGGGTTACGAGCAGTACTTC.

The rearrangement uses TRBV6-1 and TRBJ2-7; 10 bases agree with TRBD1. The CDR3 is 15 residues long. CDR1 MNHNS and CDR2 SASEGT come from the germline V gene. The ends lost 10 bases at V and 3 bases at J; junction bases unmatched: 12. The CDR3, as DNA: TGTGCCATCCTACCCGGGACAGGGGTACTCTACGAGCAGTACTTC. Translating it yields CAILPGTGVLYEQYF.

This clone was seen only a few times. The V gene is TRBV5-1, the J gene TRBJ1-1; a possible D gene is TRBD1 (5 bases). The CDR3 has 14 amino acids. Germline V lookup: CDR1 SGHRS, CDR2 YFSETQ. Trimming left V 4 bases short and J 0 bases short, with 10 bases between. CDR3 region: CASSGRGMNTEAFF. CDR3 bases: TGCGCCAGCAGCGGAAGGGGTATGAACACTGAAGCTTTCTTT. Variable domain in full (rest from reference TRBV5-1 and TRBJ1-1): KAGVTQTPRYLIKTRGQQVTLSCSPISGHRSVSWYQQTPGQGLQFLFEYFSETQRNKGNFPGRFSGRQFSNSRSEMNVSTLELGDSALYLCASSGRGMNTEAFFGQGTRLTVV.

This clone has a handful of counts. The gene calls are TRBV2 and TRBJ2-1; a weak D match, TRBD1 (6 bases). Trimming took 6 bases from V and 5 from J, leaving 11 bases between them. CDR1 is SNHLY, CDR2 FYNNEI, per germline. This CDR3 region has 13 residues. In DNA, the CDR3 is TGTGCCAGCAGCCTGGACAGACACAATGAGCAGTTCTTC. The encoded protein is CASSLDRHNEQFF.

The sample holds a few counts of this clone. The chain carries TRBV27 and TRBJ1-2; 8 bases align to TRBD1. Per the germline V gene, CDR1 is MNHEY and CDR2 is SMNVEV (reference sequence). The CDR3 loop spans 15 amino acids. The trim removed 1 base at V and 4 bases at J, leaving 5 bases unmatched. DNA of the CDR3: TGTGCCAGCAGTTTATTGGCAGGGGGCACCTATGGCTACACCTTC. This codes for CASSLLAGGTYGYTF.

This sequence joins TRBV7-9 and TRBJ1-4; 9 nucleotides match TRBD1. The V gene's germline CDR1 is SEHNR and CDR2 FQNEAQ (reference sequence). The CDR3 spans 14 residues. J lost 5 bases, V lost 5 bases, and 3 bases had no gene match. For the CDR3, the DNA is TGTGCCAGCAGCCTGACAGGGGGGAATGAAAAACTGTTTTTT. The encoded protein is CASSLTGGNEKLFF.

This clone was seen only a few times. This chain links TRBV30 with TRBJ2-3; no reliable D call. Germline V gene lookup returns CDR1 GTSNPN and CDR2 SVGIG (reference sequence). The CDR3 has 12 residues. Trimming stripped 5 bases from V and 0 bases from J, with 6 bases between. As DNA, the CDR3 is TGTGCCTGGGGGCGTAGCACAGATACGCAGTATTTT. It yields the protein CAWGRSTDTQYF. The full variable domain, with the rest looked up from reference TRBV30 and TRBJ2-3, is SQTIHQWPATLVQPVGSPLSLECTVEGTSNPNLYWYRQAAGRGLQLLFYSVGIGQISSEVPQNLSASRPQDRQFILSSKKLLLSDSGFYLCAWGRSTDTQYFGPGTRLTVL.

The chain combines TRBV6-1 with TRBJ2-7; D call uncertain. CDR1 and CDR2 (germline): MNHNS, SASEGT. The ends were cut back, 6 bases at V and 5 bases at J, with 8 bases in the middle. This CDR3 comprises 11 residues. DNA of the CDR3: TGTGCCAGCAGGGTACTGGACGAGCAGTACTTC. Translating gives CASRVLDEQYF.

This clone was seen a handful of times. The DNA of the CDR3 is TGTGCCAGCATGTCGCAGACAGCGCCCTACGAGCAGTACTTC. It yields the protein CASMSQTAPYEQYF. The chain carries TRBV25-1 and TRBJ2-7, with a tentative D call TRBD1 (5 bases). The ends were cut back, 7 bases at V and 2 bases at J, with 15 bases in the middle. CDR3 size: 14 residues. Looked up from germline, CDR1 is MGHDK and CDR2 is SYGVNS.

V is TRBV19 and J is TRBJ1-4, with a weak D call TRBD1 (6 bases). Trimming took off 5 bases at V and 2 bases at J, with 15 bases between the two ends. Germline V CDR1 and CDR2: LNHDA, SQIVND (reference sequence). The CDR3 sequence is 16 residues long. This CDR3 reads CASSFTGSGTNEKLFF. The CDR3 region has the DNA TGTGCCAGTAGTTTTACAGGGTCGGGGACTAATGAAAAACTGTTTTTT.

In its sample, this clone was seen a few times. The gene calls are TRBV30 and TRBJ1-6; 9 bases match TRBD1. J gave up 6 bases and V 0 bases, and 6 bases lay outside the gene matches. Germline CDR1 reads GTSNPN; CDR2 reads SVGIG (reference sequence). The CDR3 consists of 16 residues. CDR3 in DNA: TGTGCCTGGAGTGTACCGACAGGGGGAGGTAATTCACCCCTCCACTTT. Encoded protein: CAWSVPTGGGNSPLHF. The complete variable domain, with remaining parts taken from reference TRBV30 and TRBJ1-6, reads SQTIHQWPATLVQPVGSPLSLECTVEGTSNPNLYWYRQAAGRGLQLLFYSVGIGQISSEVPQNLSASRPQDRQFILSSKKLLLSDSGFYLCAWSVPTGGGNSPLHFGNGTRLTVT.

This clone has only a few counts. The chain recombines TRBV7-9 with TRBJ1-2, with a possible D match to TRBD1 (5 bases). This CDR3 spans 14 amino acids. V shed 1 base and J shed 6 bases, with 12 bases lying between them. The germline gives CDR1 SEHNR, CDR2 FQNEAQ (reference sequence). This CDR3 is CASSLVEGTDGYTF. In DNA form, the CDR3 reads TGTGCCAGCAGCTTAGTGGAGGGGACGGATGGCTACACCTTC.

This clone was found a few times. The chain's CDR3 is CASTDQVDTGELFF. The CDR3 nucleotides are TGCGCCAGCACCGATCAGGTGGACACCGGGGAGCTGTTTTTT. The rearrangement uses TRBV5-1 and TRBJ2-2; D unresolved. The ends were cut back, 6 bases at V and 3 bases at J, with 12 bases in the middle. The germline V gene encodes CDR1 SGHRS and CDR2 YFSETQ. The CDR3 contains 14 residues.

The chain employs TRBV19 and TRBJ2-7, with 8 bases identical to TRBD2. Unmatched junction bases numbered 2, after V lost 3 bases and J lost 1 base. Germline assignment: CDR1 LNHDA and CDR2 SQIVND (reference sequence). The CDR3 runs 14 residues. The CDR3 reads CASSIGRGSYEQYF. CDR3 DNA: TGTGCCAGTAGTATCGGGAGGGGATCCTACGAGCAGTACTTC.

This clone occurred a few times. The rearrangement uses TRBV7-8 and TRBJ1-5, with a tentative D call TRBD1 (5 bases). CDR1 SGHVS and CDR2 FQNEAQ come from the germline V gene. The germline V and J ends were trimmed by 2 bases and 7 bases, with 9 bases remaining between them. The CDR3 runs to 13 residues. The CDR3: CASSLKGSQPQHF. Here the CDR3 DNA reads TGTGCCAGCAGCTTAAAGGGGTCGCAGCCCCAGCATTTT.

This sequence joins TRBV7-3 and TRBJ2-2; 11 nucleotides align to TRBD2. Per the germline V gene, CDR1 is SGHTA and CDR2 is FQGTGA. This CDR3 is 17 amino acids long. J lost 1 base, V lost 4 bases, and 5 bases had no gene match. The CDR3 spells CASSSPGTSGNTGELFF. The CDR3 DNA is TGTGCCAGCAGCTCCCCCGGGACTAGCGGGAACACCGGGGAGCTGTTTTTT.